This T cell receptor (beta chain) was captured in a study of identical twins. Overall study findings and caveats: A cross-sectional statistical analysis, not follow-up of the same donors, supported the conclusions.

V was pared by 3 bases and J by 2 bases, with 23 bases between. This CDR3 has 19 amino acids. This clonotype has a handful of counts. Its antigen remains unknown. Donors uniformly comprised healthy Caucasians. TCRdb re-analysed the 5' RACE reads in MiXCR, keeping a single row per CDR3 protein. The profile shows roughly 1.6 million distinct CDR3 sequences, less than 40% of them singletons. The receptor comes from a newborn girl in good health. The sample comprised cord blood. The rearrangement joins TRBV12-3 or TRBV12-4 to TRBJ2-1, with TRBD2 as a possible D gene (6 bases). In DNA form, the CDR3 reads TGTGCCAGCAGTTTCGCCGCCGATGGGGGGAACACAGCCTACAATGAGCAGTTCTTC. It yields the protein CASSFAADGGNTAYNEQFF.